Below are 16 T cell receptor beta chains sequenced from a single sample in a study of CD8+ T cells in alopecia areata. cDNA serving as the sequencing template came from extracted, reverse transcribed RNA. Data came from immunoSEQ multiplex PCR; TCRdb stores just in-frame clones and leaves some out. The sample holds approximately 210,000 clones; approximately 72% are singletons and the top ten take 1% to 1.5%. As to treatment: oral pan-JAK inhibitor, 5-10 mg twice daily. The sequences come from CD4+ T cells sorted from blood, collected at approximately week 44, from a patient treated with tofacitinib. The receptor set was obtained from a human donor with alopecia areata.

V gene TRBV30 combines with J gene TRBJ2-5; the match to TRBD1 covers 10 bases. Unmatched junction bases numbered 3, after V lost 3 bases and J lost 5 bases. The CDR3 is 13 amino acids. Germline V gene lookup returns CDR1 GTSNPN and CDR2 SVGIG (reference sequence). The chain's CDR3 is CAWSGTGVETQYF. CDR3 coding DNA: TGTGCCTGGAGCGGGACAGGGGTGGAGACCCAGTACTTC.

This clone occurred once. The rearrangement uses TRBV29-1 and TRBJ2-3; D gene uncertain. Germline CDR1 reads SQVTM; CDR2 reads ANQGSEA. Trimming left V 5 bases short and J 4 bases short, with 13 bases between. The CDR3 extends over 13 amino acids. The chain's CDR3 is CSVFSPLSDTQYF. The CDR3 DNA follows: TGCAGCGTTTTTAGCCCCCTATCAGATACGCAGTATTTT.

The J gene is TRBJ1-1, the V gene TRBV30, with 7 positions matching TRBD1. CDR1 GTSNPN and CDR2 SVGIG come from the germline V gene (reference sequence). This CDR3 comprises 17 residues. The ends lost 1 base at V and 4 bases at J; junction bases unmatched: 15. In DNA, the CDR3 is TGTGCCTGGAGTGACAGACTTCGACAGGGAGCGGGCACTGAAGCTTTCTTT. It yields the protein CAWSDRLRQGAGTEAFF.

This sequence joins TRBV2 and TRBJ1-2; D not resolved. The V end was cut by 1 base, the J end by 5 bases, with 8 bases between. The CDR3 runs to 13 residues. Germline V lookup: CDR1 SNHLY, CDR2 FYNNEI. In nucleotides, the CDR3 is TGTGCCAGCAGTGAAGTGAAGGAGTATGGCTACACCTTC. Its protein is CASSEVKEYGYTF.

The V and J genes are TRBV2 and TRBJ1-1; possibly TRBD1 for D (5 bases). Per germline, CDR1 SNHLY and CDR2 FYNNEI. CDR3 size: 14 residues. V was pared by 6 bases and J by 3 bases, with 14 bases between. The DNA for the CDR3 is TGTGCCAGCAGGCCGGGACTAAGAGACACTGAAGCTTTCTTT. This translates into CASRPGLRDTEAFF.

V usage is TRBV5-5 and J usage is TRBJ2-3; either TRBD1 or TRBD2 may supply D (5 bases each). Germline loops: CDR1 SGHKS, CDR2 YYEKEE (reference sequence). This CDR3 spans 17 amino acids. The V end was cut by 4 bases, the J end by 0 bases, with 18 bases between. CDR3 in DNA: TGTGCCAGCAGCCCCCGAGGGGCAGGGCTAAGCACAGATACGCAGTATTTT. This encodes CASSPRGAGLSTDTQYF. The variable domain in full, with the rest retrieved from reference TRBV5-5 and TRBJ2-3, is DAGVTQSPTHLIKTRGQQVTLRCSPISGHKSVSWYQQVLGQGPQFIFQYYEKEERGRGNFPDRFSARQFPNYSSELNVNALLLGDSALYLCASSPRGAGLSTDTQYFGPGTRLTVL.

This clone was seen once. The chain recombines TRBV28 with TRBJ2-3; perhaps TRBD2 as D (5 bases). V was clipped by 5 bases and J by 6 bases, with 15 bases between them. CDR3 length: 14 residues. In germline, CDR1 is MDHEN, CDR2 SYDVKM. The CDR3 here is CASSPPAVWDTQYF. The CDR3 DNA follows: TGTGCCAGCAGTCCGCCAGCGGTTTGGGATACGCAGTATTTT.

This chain connects TRBV29-1 to TRBJ1-1; 8 nucleotides line up with TRBD1. The CDR3 is 11 amino acids. With 3 bases clipped from V and 10 bases from J, the junction kept 4 bases outside the gene matches. The V gene's germline CDR1 is SQVTM and CDR2 ANQGSEA. CDR3: CSVENTGGAFF. The CDR3, as DNA: TGCAGCGTTGAGAACACAGGGGGAGCTTTCTTT.

The chain has TRBV29-1 and TRBJ1-2; tentative D call: TRBD1 (5 bases). The CDR3 extends over 13 amino acids. CDR1 is SQVTM, CDR2 ANQGSEA, per germline. V lost 2 bases and J 3 bases, leaving 10 bases between the germline ends. CDR3 loop: CSVESMTDYGYTF. CDR3 nucleotide sequence: TGCAGCGTTGAATCTATGACAGACTATGGCTACACCTTC.

The chain links TRBV29-1 to TRBJ1-1; tentative D call: TRBD1 (6 bases). The V gene lost 5 bases and the J gene lost 3 bases, with 10 bases spanning the gap. This CDR3 has 12 amino acids. Germline V gene lookup returns CDR1 SQVTM and CDR2 ANQGSEA. The CDR3 protein is CSVLRQDTEAFF. Written as DNA, the CDR3 is TGCAGCGTTTTAAGACAGGACACTGAAGCTTTCTTT.

The rearrangement uses TRBV7-2 and TRBJ2-3; the D call may be TRBD1 or TRBD2 (7 bases each). Germline CDR1 is SGHTA and CDR2 is FQGNSA. V lost 0 bases to trimming and J lost 1 base, with 11 bases between them. The CDR3 consists of 16 residues. The CDR3 protein is CASSLAGGTGTDTQYF. The DNA of the CDR3 is TGTGCCAGCAGCTTAGCGGGGGGGACAGGCACAGATACGCAGTATTTT. Full variable domain (remainder filled in from reference TRBV7-2 and TRBJ2-3): GAGVSQSPSNKVTEKGKDVELRCDPISGHTALYWYRQSLGQGLEFLIYFQGNSAPDKSGLPSDRFSAERTGGSVSTLTIQRTQQEDSAVYLCASSLAGGTGTDTQYFGPGTRLTVL.

The CDR3 region is CASSQARSGNTGELFF. The CDR3 nucleotides read TGCGCCAGCAGCCAAGCGAGGTCAGGGAACACCGGGGAGCTGTTTTTT. The V gene is TRBV4-3, the J gene TRBJ2-2; D call uncertain. The V gene lost 1 base and the J gene lost 1 base, with 10 bases spanning the gap. The CDR3 consists of 16 residues. Germline values: CDR1 LGHNA, CDR2 YSLEER.

This rearrangement joins TRBV7-3 to TRBJ2-1, with 11 bases lining up with TRBD2. CDR1 and CDR2 from the germline V gene are SGHTA and FQGTGA. The CDR3 has 15 residues. With 5 bases clipped from V and 6 bases from J, the junction kept 6 bases outside the gene matches. CDR3 amino acids: CASSPGLAAFNEQFF. For the CDR3, the DNA is TGTGCCAGCAGCCCGGGACTAGCGGCCTTCAATGAGCAGTTCTTC.

The gene calls are TRBV15 and TRBJ2-1, with 8 bases lining up with TRBD2. The CDR3 consists of 15 residues. Germline lookup yields CDR1 LNHNV and CDR2 YYDKDF (reference sequence). The ends lost 9 bases at V and 0 bases at J; junction bases unmatched: 7. DNA for the CDR3: TGTGCCACTTCTGGCGGGGGGTACTCCTACAATGAGCAGTTCTTC. Translating gives CATSGGGYSYNEQFF.

The chain carries TRBV6-5 and TRBJ2-3, with 12 bases matching TRBD2. Germline values: CDR1 MNHEY, CDR2 SVGAGI. CDR3 length: 16 residues. The junction had 2 bases not matched to a gene; V was cut back by 2 bases and J by 2 bases. The CDR3 here is CASSYRLAGVTDTQYF. For the CDR3, the DNA is TGTGCCAGCAGTTACAGACTAGCGGGGGTCACAGATACGCAGTATTTT.

The chain has TRBV9 and TRBJ1-6, with TRBD1 identical over 7 bases. J gave up 10 bases and V 0 bases, and 7 bases lay outside the gene matches. The CDR3 covers 15 residues. Germline CDR1 is SGDLS and CDR2 is YYNGEE. The chain's CDR3 is CASSVAGRGTSPLHF. The DNA for the CDR3 is TGTGCCAGCAGCGTAGCAGGCAGGGGGACGTCACCCCTCCACTTT.